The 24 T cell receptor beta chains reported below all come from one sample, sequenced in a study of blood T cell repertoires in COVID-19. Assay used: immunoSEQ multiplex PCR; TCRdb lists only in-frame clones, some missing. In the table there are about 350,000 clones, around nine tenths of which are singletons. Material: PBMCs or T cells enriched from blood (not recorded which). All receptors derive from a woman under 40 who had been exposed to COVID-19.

CDR3 amino acids: CASSIGDSLGLHGYTF. CDR3 in DNA: TGTGCCAGTAGTATTGGGGACAGCCTAGGACTACATGGCTACACCTTC. The chain carries TRBV19 and TRBJ1-2; 7 nucleotides line up with TRBD1. With V trimmed by 3 bases and J by 6 bases, 13 bases remained unmatched. This CDR3 is built from 16 residues. Per the germline V gene, CDR1 is LNHDA and CDR2 is SQIVND (reference sequence).

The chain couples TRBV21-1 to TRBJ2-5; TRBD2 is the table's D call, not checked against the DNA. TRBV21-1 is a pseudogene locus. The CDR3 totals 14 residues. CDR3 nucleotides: TGTGCCAGCCCGGGTTGCCTAGCGGAAGAGACCCAGTACTTC. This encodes CASPGCLAEETQYF.

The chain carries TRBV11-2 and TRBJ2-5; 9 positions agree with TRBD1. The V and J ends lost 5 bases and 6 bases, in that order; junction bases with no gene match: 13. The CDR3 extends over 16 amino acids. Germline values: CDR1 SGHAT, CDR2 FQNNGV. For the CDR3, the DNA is TGTGCCAGCAGCCTCAGACAGGGGGAGATAAAAAAGACCCAGTACTTC. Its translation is CASSLRQGEIKKTQYF.

The CDR3 coding sequence is TGTGCCAGCAGCTTAGCGGGGACAAAGGGCTATGGCTACACCTTC. Translating it yields CASSLAGTKGYGYTF. This sequence joins TRBV11-2 and TRBJ1-2; tentatively, D is TRBD1 (6 bases). The CDR3 sequence is 15 residues long. Germline CDR1 reads SGHAT; CDR2 reads FQNNGV. Trimming removed 1 base at V and 4 bases at J, with 13 bases between.

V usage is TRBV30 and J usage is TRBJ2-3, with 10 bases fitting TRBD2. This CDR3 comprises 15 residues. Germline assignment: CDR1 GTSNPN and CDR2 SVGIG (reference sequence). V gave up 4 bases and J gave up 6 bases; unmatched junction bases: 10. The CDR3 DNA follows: TGTGCCTGGACCAGAGGACTAGCGGAGGCGGATACGCAGTATTTT. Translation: CAWTRGLAEADTQYF.

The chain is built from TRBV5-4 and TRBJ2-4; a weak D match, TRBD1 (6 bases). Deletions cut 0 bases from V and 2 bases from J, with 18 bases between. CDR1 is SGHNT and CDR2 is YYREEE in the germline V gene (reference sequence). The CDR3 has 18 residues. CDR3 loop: CASSLEGGWELSKNIQYF. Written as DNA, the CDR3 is TGTGCCAGCAGCTTGGAAGGGGGATGGGAACTCTCCAAAAACATTCAGTACTTC.

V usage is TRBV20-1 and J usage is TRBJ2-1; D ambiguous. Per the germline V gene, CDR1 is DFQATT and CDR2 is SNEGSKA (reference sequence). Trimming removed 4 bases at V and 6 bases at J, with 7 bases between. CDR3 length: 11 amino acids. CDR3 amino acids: CSAKIGNEQFF. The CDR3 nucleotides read TGCAGTGCTAAAATCGGCAATGAGCAGTTCTTC.

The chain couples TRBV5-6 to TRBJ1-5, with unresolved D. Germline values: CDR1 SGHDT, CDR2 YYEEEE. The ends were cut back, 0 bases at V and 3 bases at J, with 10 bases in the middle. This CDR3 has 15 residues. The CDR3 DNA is TGTGCCAGCAGCTTGGCCGCTGGGCCCAATCAGCCCCAGCATTTT. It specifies CASSLAAGPNQPQHF.

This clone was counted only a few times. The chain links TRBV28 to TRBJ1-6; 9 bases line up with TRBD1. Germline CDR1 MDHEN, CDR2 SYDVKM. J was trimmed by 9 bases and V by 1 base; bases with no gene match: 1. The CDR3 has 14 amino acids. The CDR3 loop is CASSLLDRGSPLHF. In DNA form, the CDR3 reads TGTGCCAGCAGTTTATTGGACAGGGGTTCACCCCTCCACTTT.

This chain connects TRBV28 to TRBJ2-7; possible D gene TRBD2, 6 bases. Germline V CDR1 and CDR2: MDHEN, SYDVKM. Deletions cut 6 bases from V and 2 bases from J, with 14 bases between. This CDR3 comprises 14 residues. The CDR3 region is CASSPQLAPYEQYF. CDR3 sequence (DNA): TGTGCCAGCAGCCCCCAACTAGCACCCTACGAGCAGTACTTC.

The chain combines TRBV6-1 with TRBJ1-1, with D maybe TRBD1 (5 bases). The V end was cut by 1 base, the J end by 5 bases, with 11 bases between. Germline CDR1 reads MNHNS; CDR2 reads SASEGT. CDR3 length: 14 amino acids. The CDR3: CASSEEAGRTEAFF. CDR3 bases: TGTGCCAGCAGTGAAGAGGCAGGGCGAACTGAAGCTTTCTTT.

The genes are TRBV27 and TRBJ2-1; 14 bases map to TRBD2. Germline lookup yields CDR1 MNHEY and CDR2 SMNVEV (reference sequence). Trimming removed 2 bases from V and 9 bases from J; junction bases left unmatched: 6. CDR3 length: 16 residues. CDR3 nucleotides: TGTGCCAGCAGTTTAACGAGACTAGCGGGAGGGGGTGAGCAGTTCTTC. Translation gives CASSLTRLAGGGEQFF.

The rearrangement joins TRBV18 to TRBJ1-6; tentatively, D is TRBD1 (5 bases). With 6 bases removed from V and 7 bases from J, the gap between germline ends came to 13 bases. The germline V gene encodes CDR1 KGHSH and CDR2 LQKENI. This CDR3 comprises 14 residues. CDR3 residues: CASSSGGDNSPLHF. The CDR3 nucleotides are TGTGCCAGCTCTTCCGGGGGAGACAATTCACCCCTCCACTTT.

Here the CDR3 reads CASSSRPNNEKLFF. Written as DNA, the CDR3 is TGTGCCAGCAGTTCGCGCCCCAATAATGAAAAACTGTTTTTT. The chain has TRBV27 and TRBJ1-4; D uncertain. Trimming removed 4 bases at V and 4 bases at J, with 10 bases between. This CDR3 has 14 amino acids. Looked up from germline, CDR1 is MNHEY and CDR2 is SMNVEV (reference sequence).

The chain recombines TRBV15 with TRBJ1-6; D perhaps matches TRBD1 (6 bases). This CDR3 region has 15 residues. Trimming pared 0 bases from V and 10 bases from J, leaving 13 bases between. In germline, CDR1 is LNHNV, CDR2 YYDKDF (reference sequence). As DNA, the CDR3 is TGTGCCACCAGCAGAGATCAGGGGACGGGGTCACCCCTCCACTTT. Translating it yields CATSRDQGTGSPLHF.

The CDR3, as DNA: TGTGCCAGCAGCTATGGCGTAGGAGGCAACTATGGCTACACCTTC. It is translated as CASSYGVGGNYGYTF. This chain uses TRBV5-6 with TRBJ1-2; no clear D gene. Deletions cut 3 bases from V and 2 bases from J, with 14 bases between. The length of the CDR3 is 15 residues. From germline, CDR1 is SGHDT and CDR2 YYEEEE.

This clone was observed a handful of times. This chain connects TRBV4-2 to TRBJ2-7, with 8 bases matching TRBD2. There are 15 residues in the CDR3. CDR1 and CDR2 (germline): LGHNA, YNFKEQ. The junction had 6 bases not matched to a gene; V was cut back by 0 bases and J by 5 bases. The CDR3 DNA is TGTGCCAGCAGCCAAGACCGGGGGGGCTCGGACGAGCAGTACTTC. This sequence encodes CASSQDRGGSDEQYF.

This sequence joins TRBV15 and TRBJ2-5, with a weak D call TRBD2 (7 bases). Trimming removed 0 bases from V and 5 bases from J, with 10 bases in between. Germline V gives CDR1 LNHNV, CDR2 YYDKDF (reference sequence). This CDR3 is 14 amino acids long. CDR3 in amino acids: CATSREQGGETQYF. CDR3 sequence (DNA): TGTGCCACCAGCAGAGAACAGGGAGGGGAGACCCAGTACTTC.

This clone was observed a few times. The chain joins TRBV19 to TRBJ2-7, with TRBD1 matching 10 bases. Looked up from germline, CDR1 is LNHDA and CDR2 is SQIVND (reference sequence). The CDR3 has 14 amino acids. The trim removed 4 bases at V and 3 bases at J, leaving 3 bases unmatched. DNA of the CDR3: TGTGCCAGTAGTACTGGGGACAGGGGCTACGAGCAGTACTTC. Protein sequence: CASSTGDRGYEQYF. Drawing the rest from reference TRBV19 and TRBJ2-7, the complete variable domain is DGGITQSPKYLFRKEGQNVTLSCEQNLNHDAMYWYRQDPGQGLRLIYYSQIVNDFQKGDIAEGYSVSREKKESFPLTVTSAQKNPTAFYLCASSTGDRGYEQYFGPGTRLTVT.

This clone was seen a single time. The CDR3 region has the DNA TGTGCCATCAGTGTTAGGGAGGACCAGCCCCAGCATTTT. This encodes CAISVREDQPQHF. The chain joins TRBV10-3 to TRBJ1-5; no definite D call. The CDR3 contains 13 residues. The germline CDR1 and CDR2 sequences are ENHRY and SYGVKD. V lost 4 bases to trimming and J lost 7 bases, with 11 bases between them.

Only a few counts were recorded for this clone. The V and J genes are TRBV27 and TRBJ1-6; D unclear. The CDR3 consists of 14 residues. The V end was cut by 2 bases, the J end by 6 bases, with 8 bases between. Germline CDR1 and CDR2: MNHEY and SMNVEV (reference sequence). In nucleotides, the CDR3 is TGTGCCAGCAGTTTAAAGCCGGGTAATTCACCCCTCCACTTT. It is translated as CASSLKPGNSPLHF.

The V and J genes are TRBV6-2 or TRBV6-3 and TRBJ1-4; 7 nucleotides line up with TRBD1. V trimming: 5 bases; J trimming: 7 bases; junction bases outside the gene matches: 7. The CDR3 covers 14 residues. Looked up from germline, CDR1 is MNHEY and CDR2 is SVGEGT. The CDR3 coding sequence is TGTGCCAGCAGTCGGACAGGCTTGAGTGAAAAACTGTTTTTT. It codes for CASSRTGLSEKLFF.

This CDR3 reads CSVSEMETQYF. The CDR3 DNA is TGCAGCGTCTCCGAGATGGAGACCCAGTACTTC. This chain links TRBV29-1 with TRBJ2-5; D uncertain. Germline V gene sequence: CDR1 SQVTM, CDR2 ANQGSEA. Trimming removed 6 bases at V and 5 bases at J, with 10 bases between. The CDR3 length is 11 residues.

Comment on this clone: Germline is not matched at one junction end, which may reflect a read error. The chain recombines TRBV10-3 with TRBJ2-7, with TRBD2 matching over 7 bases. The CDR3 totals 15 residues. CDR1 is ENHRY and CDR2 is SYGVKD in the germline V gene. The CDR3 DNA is TGTGCCATCAGTAGGGTGAGGGAGGGCTCCCACGAGCAGTACTTC. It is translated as CAISRVREGSHEQYF.